The 11 T cell receptor beta chains below come from one sample, sequenced in a study of blood T cell repertoires in COVID-19. TCRdb's copy holds only in-frame clones and misses some; the assay was immunoSEQ multiplex PCR. The sample records 150,000 to 200,000 clones, about 86% being singletons. Sequenced material: peripheral blood. Receptor source: a man aged 25 to 40 with active or convalescent COVID-19.

This clone was seen only once. The gene calls are TRBV9 and TRBJ2-2, with 7 positions matching TRBD2. There are 17 residues in the CDR3. CDR1 and CDR2 from the germline V gene are SGDLS and YYNGEE. The ends lost 4 bases at V and 4 bases at J; junction bases unmatched: 13. The chain's CDR3 is CASSLPKAGDPTGELFF. DNA for the CDR3: TGTGCCAGCAGCCTCCCGAAGGCGGGAGATCCCACCGGGGAGCTGTTTTTT.

The chain employs TRBV29-1 and TRBJ2-3; TRBD2 aligns across 7 bases. The V gene's germline CDR1 is SQVTM and CDR2 ANQGSEA. There are 12 residues in the CDR3. V lost 4 bases, J lost 5 bases, and 3 bases stayed unmatched. The CDR3 DNA sequence: TGCAGCGTTGGAAGGGAGGGAGATACGCAGTATTTT. Its protein product is CSVGREGDTQYF.

V gene TRBV9 combines with J gene TRBJ2-3, with TRBD2 as a possible D gene (6 bases). Germline V gene lookup returns CDR1 SGDLS and CDR2 YYNGEE. CDR3 length: 16 amino acids. Trimming took 0 bases from V and 7 from J, leaving 18 bases between them. CDR3 DNA: TGTGCCAGCAGCGTAGTGTCGGCGGGGTCTTTGCATACGCAGTATTTT. Translating gives CASSVVSAGSLHTQYF.

This clone was seen a few times. The chain uses TRBV6-1 and TRBJ2-3, with 9 bases fitting TRBD2. V trimming: 1 base; J trimming: 1 base; junction bases outside the gene matches: 0. Germline V CDR1 and CDR2: MNHNS, SASEGT. The CDR3 extends over 15 amino acids. The CDR3 bases are TGTGCCAGCAGTGAAGAGCGGGGGGGCACAGATACGCAGTATTTT. It encodes CASSEERGGTDTQYF.

V usage is TRBV19 and J usage is TRBJ2-1, with D possibly being TRBD2 (6 bases). The V gene lost 2 bases and the J gene lost 5 bases, with 16 bases spanning the gap. The CDR3 extends over 16 amino acids. Germline CDR1 LNHDA, CDR2 SQIVND (reference sequence). CDR3 sequence reads: CASSIPRGGANNEQFF. In DNA form, the CDR3 reads TGTGCCAGTAGTATACCGCGGGGCGGGGCGAACAATGAGCAGTTCTTC.

The chain is built from TRBV27 and TRBJ1-1, with D possibly matching TRBD1 (6 bases). CDR1 is MNHEY and CDR2 is SMNVEV in the germline V gene (reference sequence). Deletions cut 3 bases from V and 6 bases from J, with 11 bases between. The CDR3 loop spans 13 amino acids. The CDR3 sequence is CASSFVEGAEAFF. CDR3 nucleotide sequence: TGTGCCAGCAGTTTTGTAGAGGGGGCTGAAGCTTTCTTT.

This clone was detected only once. This chain links TRBV19 with TRBJ2-1; 10 bases map to TRBD2. Per the germline V gene, CDR1 is LNHDA and CDR2 is SQIVND (reference sequence). The CDR3 length is 16 residues. The J segment lost 6 bases and the V segment lost 1 base, leaving 6 bases of the junction unmatched. DNA for the CDR3: TGTGCCAGTAGTATAGCACTAGCGGGACGGGGCAATGAGCAGTTCTTC. Protein sequence: CASSIALAGRGNEQFF.

The rearrangement links TRBV18 to TRBJ1-3, with D possibly matching TRBD1 (6 bases). Per germline, CDR1 KGHSH and CDR2 LQKENI. CDR3 length: 19 residues. V lost 2 bases, J lost 2 bases, and 22 bases lay in between. The CDR3 loop reads CASSPFDAKAGGTGNTIYF. The DNA of the CDR3 is TGTGCCAGCTCACCATTTGACGCGAAGGCGGGGGGCACTGGAAACACCATATATTTT.

This clone was detected only once. V is TRBV5-5 and J is TRBJ2-5, with a weak D call TRBD2 (5 bases). This CDR3 region has 15 residues. The ends were cut back, 2 bases at V and 4 bases at J, with 15 bases in the middle. The germline gives CDR1 SGHKS, CDR2 YYEKEE (reference sequence). CDR3 DNA: TGTGCCAGCAGCTTACAAATGGGGAGTCGAGAGACCCAGTACTTC. It translates to CASSLQMGSRETQYF. The full variable domain, its missing parts supplied by reference TRBV5-5 and TRBJ2-5, is DAGVTQSPTHLIKTRGQQVTLRCSPISGHKSVSWYQQVLGQGPQFIFQYYEKEERGRGNFPDRFSARQFPNYSSELNVNALLLGDSALYLCASSLQMGSRETQYFGPGTRLLVL.

This chain joins TRBV3-1 (or the pseudogene TRBV3-2) and TRBJ2-1; TRBD1 matches 7 bases. The V and J ends lost 8 bases and 4 bases, in that order; junction bases with no gene match: 8. Germline V gene data show CDR1 as LGHDT and CDR2 as YNNKEL (reference sequence). The CDR3 length is 14 residues. CDR3 DNA: TGTGCCAGCGGACAGAGGGACAGTTACAATGAGCAGTTCTTC. It codes for CASGQRDSYNEQFF.

The chain links TRBV3-1 (or the pseudogene TRBV3-2) to TRBJ1-1, with D hard to call. The CDR3 runs 17 residues. The V end lost 0 bases, the J end lost 5 bases, and 19 bases lay between the germline ends. The germline V gene encodes CDR1 LGHDT and CDR2 YNNKEL (reference sequence). As DNA, the CDR3 is TGTGCCAGCAGCCAAGATAAACAGCTCTACGTTGGGACTGAAGCTTTCTTT. Amino acid sequence: CASSQDKQLYVGTEAFF.